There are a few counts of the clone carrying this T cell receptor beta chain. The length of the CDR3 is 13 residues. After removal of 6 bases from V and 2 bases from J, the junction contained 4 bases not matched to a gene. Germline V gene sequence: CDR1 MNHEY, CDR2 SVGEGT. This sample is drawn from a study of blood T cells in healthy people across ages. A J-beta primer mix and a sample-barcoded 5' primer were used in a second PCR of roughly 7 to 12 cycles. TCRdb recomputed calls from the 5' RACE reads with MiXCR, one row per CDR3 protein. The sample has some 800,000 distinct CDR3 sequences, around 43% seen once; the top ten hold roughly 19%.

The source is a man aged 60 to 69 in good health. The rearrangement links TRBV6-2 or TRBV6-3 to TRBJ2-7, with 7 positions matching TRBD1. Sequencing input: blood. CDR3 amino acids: CASRRDRTYEQYF. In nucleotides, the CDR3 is TGTGCCAGCAGGAGGGACAGAACCTACGAGCAGTACTTC.